This TCR beta chain was recorded in a study of shared clonotypes between healthy human individuals. Points from the study as a whole: Compared with memory subsets, naive subsets generally had larger estimated richness. Shared across several donors were roughly 5.3% of the naive CD4 clonotypes. Although depth was large, rarefaction showed that sequencing of the sorted subsets was incomplete. Among donors, sharing of clonotypes was expected to be affected by sequencing depth.

On this clone: What it binds is not known.

The assay was immunoSEQ multiplex PCR, and TCRdb's table has in-frame clones only and misses some. The sample has roughly 2.5 million clones, more than 80% seen once; the top ten hold more than 0.12%. The CDR3 has 14 residues. CDR1 is LNHDA, CDR2 SQIVND, per germline (reference sequence). V trimming: 3 bases; J trimming: 5 bases; junction bases outside the gene matches: 3. The TCR comes from a man in his late teens or twenties in good health. Input material: naive CD4+ T cells sorted from blood. Documented subset: CD45RA+ positively selected. The chain employs TRBV19 and TRBJ1-4, with 7 bases matching TRBD1. CDR3 loop: CASSMDRTNEKLFF. CDR3 bases: TGTGCCAGTAGTATGGACAGGACGAATGAAAAACTGTTTTTT.